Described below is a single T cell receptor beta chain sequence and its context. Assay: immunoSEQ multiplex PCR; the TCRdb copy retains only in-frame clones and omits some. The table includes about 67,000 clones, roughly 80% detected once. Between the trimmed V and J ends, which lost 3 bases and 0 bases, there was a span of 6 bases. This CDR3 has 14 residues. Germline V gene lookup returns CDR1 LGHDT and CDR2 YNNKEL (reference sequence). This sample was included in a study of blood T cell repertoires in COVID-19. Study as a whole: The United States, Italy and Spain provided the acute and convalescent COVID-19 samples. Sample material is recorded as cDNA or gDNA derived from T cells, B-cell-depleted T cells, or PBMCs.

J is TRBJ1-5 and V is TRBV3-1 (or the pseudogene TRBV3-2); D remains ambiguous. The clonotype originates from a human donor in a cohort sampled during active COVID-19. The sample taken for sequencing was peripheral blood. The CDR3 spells CASSQQYSNQPQHF. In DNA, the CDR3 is TGTGCCAGCAGCCAGCAGTATAGCAATCAGCCCCAGCATTTT.